The 20 T cell receptor beta chains below were found in one sample sequenced in a study of CXCR3-negative and CXCR3-positive naive CD8 T cells. These receptors have no known antigen. Study observations and caveats: Naive cells positive for CXCR3 carried more hydrophobic TRB CDR3s than CXCR3-negative ones.

All TRB cDNA libraries came from 5' RACE performed with UMI labels. Reprocessing the 5' RACE reads, TCRdb reports a single entry for every CDR3 protein and omits DNA. The sample totals 50,000 to 65,000 distinct CDR3 sequences. The specimen was naive CXCR3+ CD8+ T cells from blood. Subset noted: CD45RO-CCR7+CD27+CD95- naive CD8+ T cells expressing CXCR3 (TNR3+). These receptors came from a human donor in good health. Some clones in this sample may be carry-over from other donors' samples.

The V gene is TRBV5-6, the J gene TRBJ2-7. CDR3 length equals 14 residues. CDR1 SGHDT and CDR2 YYEEEE come from the germline V gene. CDR3 loop: CASRLGQGNYEQYF.

The chain carries TRBV7-8 and TRBJ1-5. The CDR3 extends over 15 amino acids. Germline assignment: CDR1 SGHVS and CDR2 FQNEAQ. The CDR3 spells CASSLWTDSNQPQHF.

The rearrangement joins TRBV7-2 to TRBJ2-7; TCRdb returns TRBD2, unconfirmable since there is no DNA. Germline V CDR1 and CDR2: SGHTA, FQGNSA. The length of the CDR3 is 17 residues. CDR3 in amino acids: CASSLAGLAETPYEQYF.

The CDR3 spells CASSLALAGGHPSTDTQYF. V gene TRBV5-1 combines with J gene TRBJ2-3; TCRdb gives TRBD2 as the D gene, but with no DNA this cannot be confirmed. CDR1 is SGHRS, CDR2 YFSETQ, per germline. The CDR3 runs to 19 residues.

CDR3 residues: CAISGRGTPQETQYF. The V and J genes are TRBV10-3 and TRBJ2-5; the D gene TCRdb calls, TRBD1, cannot be checked with no DNA. Germline values: CDR1 ENHRY, CDR2 SYGVKD. This CDR3 comprises 15 residues.

This rearrangement joins TRBV19 to TRBJ2-3; TCRdb's D gene call, TRBD1, goes unchecked for lack of DNA. Germline V gives CDR1 LNHDA, CDR2 SQIVND (reference sequence). The CDR3 contains 15 residues. CDR3 loop: CASSIGRGRTDTQYF.

CDR3 protein: CASSWTSGNTFYEQYF. This sequence joins TRBV28 and TRBJ2-7; TCRdb reports TRBD2, a call that lacks DNA to check it against. The CDR3 contains 16 residues. Germline CDR1 MDHEN, CDR2 SYDVKM. Based on the CDR3 plus reference TRBV28 and TRBJ2-7, the full variable domain is DVKVTQSSRYLVKRTGEKVFLECVQDMDHENMFWYRQDPGLGLRLIYFSYDVKMKEKGDIPEGYSVSREKKERFSLILESASTNQTSMYLCASSWTSGNTFYEQYFGPGTRLTVT.

V gene TRBV7-8 combines with J gene TRBJ1-2. The CDR3 runs 14 residues. Germline values: CDR1 SGHVS, CDR2 FQNEAQ. The CDR3 loop reads CASSSDVGIYGYTF.

This chain joins TRBV29-1 and TRBJ1-1. The CDR3 spans 12 residues. Germline values: CDR1 SQVTM, CDR2 ANQGSEA. CDR3 loop: CSVQQMNTEAFF.

The chain uses TRBV12-3 or TRBV12-4 and TRBJ2-5. The CDR3 has 13 amino acids. The chain's CDR3 is CASSLLRRETQYF.

This sequence joins TRBV11-2 and TRBJ2-5. CDR1 and CDR2 (germline): SGHAT, FQNNGV. The CDR3 is 15 residues long. The CDR3 is CASRTGIQAQETQYF. The full variable domain, completed using reference TRBV11-2 and TRBJ2-5, is EAGVAQSPRYKIIEKRQSVAFWCNPISGHATLYWYQQILGQGPKLLIQFQNNGVVDDSQLPKDRFSAERLKGVDSTLKIQPAKLEDSAVYLCASRTGIQAQETQYFGPGTRLLVL.

The chain couples TRBV16 to TRBJ2-7. The CDR3 covers 11 residues. Germline CDR1 and CDR2: KGHSY and FQNENV. CDR3 in amino acids: CASSASPEQYF.

V gene TRBV28 combines with J gene TRBJ2-3; TCRdb returns TRBD2, unconfirmable since there is no DNA. CDR3 length: 15 residues. Germline V lookup: CDR1 MDHEN, CDR2 SYDVKM. The CDR3 spells CASRTGRASVNTQYF.

The V and J genes are TRBV20-1 and TRBJ2-2; TCRdb proposes TRBD1, but this gene call is untestable without DNA. CDR3 length equals 14 residues. CDR1 DFQATT and CDR2 SNEGSKA come from the germline V gene (reference sequence). Here the CDR3 reads CSARGQRVAGELFF.

CDR3 protein: CASRPGLAGAYNEQFF. This rearrangement joins TRBV12-3 or TRBV12-4 to TRBJ2-1; the TCRdb D gene call, TRBD2, has no DNA to confirm it. The CDR3 has 16 residues.

The CDR3 loop is CASSPGTGNHEQYF. This chain joins TRBV6-4 and TRBJ2-7; TCRdb's D call, TRBD1, is unchecked because there is no DNA. This CDR3 has 14 residues. Germline values: CDR1 MRHNA, CDR2 SNTAGT.

The chain employs TRBV20-1 and TRBJ2-7; the D gene TCRdb calls, TRBD2, cannot be checked with no DNA. Germline V gene data show CDR1 as DFQATT and CDR2 as SNEGSKA (reference sequence). The CDR3 has 16 residues. CDR3 sequence: CSARGRTSGALYEQYF.

This chain links TRBV29-1 with TRBJ2-7. This CDR3 is 15 amino acids long. Germline CDR1 reads SQVTM; CDR2 reads ANQGSEA. CDR3 region: CSVEDRQGGPYEQYF.

The chain has TRBV20-1 and TRBJ2-2; without DNA, the TCRdb call of TRBD1 cannot be checked. Germline V gene sequence: CDR1 DFQATT, CDR2 SNEGSKA (reference sequence). This CDR3 contains 12 residues. CDR3 residues: CSAPGHTGELFF.

The V gene is TRBV7-9, the J gene TRBJ2-7; TCRdb selects TRBD2, and the lack of DNA leaves this call unchecked. Germline CDR1 SEHNR, CDR2 FQNEAQ (reference sequence). The CDR3 is made up of 16 amino acids. The CDR3 region is CASSLVQGLATYEQYF.